The next 3 T cell receptor beta chains were all read from a single sample in a study of long-term antiretroviral therapy in people with HIV. Survey-level immunoSEQ v3.0 assays were run. TCRdb's table, derived via immunoSEQ multiplex PCR, lists solely in-frame clones and lacks some. The sample holds about 25,000 clones, around nine tenths seen once. The specimen comprised unsorted PBMCs, sampled roughly 4.5 years after starting antiretroviral therapy. Receptor source: a man under 40 with HIV.

The CDR3 DNA sequence: TGTGCCAGCAGGGGGAAAGCGGACGGTAGGCCCCAGCATTTT. Translating it yields CASRGKADGRPQHF. The chain links TRBV6-1 to TRBJ1-5; no firm D call. Germline V lookup: CDR1 MNHNS, CDR2 SASEGT. Trimming shortened V by 6 bases and J by 9 bases, and 18 bases separated the two germline ends. CDR3 length: 14 residues.

CDR3 region: CASSLQTGLNTEAFF. The CDR3 coding sequence is TGTGCCAGCAGCCTTCAGACAGGGTTGAACACTGAAGCTTTCTTT. This chain links TRBV5-8 with TRBJ1-1; 7 bases line up with TRBD1. There are 15 residues in the CDR3. Per germline, CDR1 SGHTS and CDR2 YDEGEE. Trimming at V came to 4 bases and at J to 0 bases, leaving 6 bases not matched to a gene.

The V gene is TRBV7-2, the J gene TRBJ1-2, with D perhaps TRBD1 (5 bases). This CDR3 is built from 15 residues. Trimming left V 1 base short and J 3 bases short, with 12 bases between. Looked up from germline, CDR1 is SGHTA and CDR2 is FQGNSA. DNA of the CDR3: TGTGCCAGCAGCTTAGAGCCCGACAGCCACTATGGCTACACCTTC. Its protein product is CASSLEPDSHYGYTF. The whole variable domain, remainder taken from reference TRBV7-2 and TRBJ1-2, is GAGVSQSPSNKVTEKGKDVELRCDPISGHTALYWYRQSLGQGLEFLIYFQGNSAPDKSGLPSDRFSAERTGGSVSTLTIQRTQQEDSAVYLCASSLEPDSHYGYTFGSGTRLTVV.